These 11 T cell receptor beta chains came from one sample sequenced in a study of blood T cell repertoires in COVID-19. The data were produced by immunoSEQ multiplex PCR, yet TCRdb's version contains in-frame clones alone and is incomplete. The sample holds 80,000 or so clones, about 92% seen once. Sequencing was done on a sample of peripheral blood. These receptors were taken from a man in his fifties with acute or convalescent COVID-19.

The V gene is TRBV5-1, the J gene TRBJ2-1; D perhaps matches TRBD2 (6 bases). CDR1 is SGHRS and CDR2 is YFSETQ in the germline V gene. Trimming cost V 0 bases and J 1 base, with 11 bases left between them. The CDR3 runs to 16 residues. CDR3 residues: CASSLALATSYNEQFF. CDR3 in DNA: TGCGCCAGCAGCTTGGCCCTAGCGACTTCCTACAATGAGCAGTTCTTC.

The chain employs TRBV10-2 and TRBJ1-2; 7 nucleotides align to TRBD1. Germline V gene data show CDR1 as WSHSY and CDR2 as SAAADI. The length of the CDR3 is 17 residues. Trimming removed 0 bases from V and 3 bases from J; junction bases left unmatched: 10. DNA for the CDR3: TGCGCCAGCAGTGAGTCGCGGGGGGACAGCCATTACTATGGCTACACCTTC. Translation gives CASSESRGDSHYYGYTF.

V gene TRBV9 combines with J gene TRBJ2-3; no clear D. Germline assignment: CDR1 SGDLS and CDR2 YYNGEE. This CDR3 spans 14 amino acids. V lost 0 bases to trimming and J lost 6 bases, with 11 bases between them. This CDR3 is CASSVAPGEDTQYF. In DNA form, the CDR3 reads TGTGCCAGCAGCGTAGCTCCTGGAGAGGATACGCAGTATTTT. Using reference TRBV9 and TRBJ2-3 for the parts outside the CDR3, the full variable domain is DSGVTQTPKHLITATGQRVTLRCSPRSGDLSVYWYQQSLDQGLQFLIQYYNGEERAKGNILERFSAQQFPDLHSELNLSSLELGDSALYFCASSVAPGEDTQYFGPGTRLTVL.

This sequence joins TRBV18 and TRBJ1-3, with D possibly matching TRBD1 (6 bases). Germline V CDR1 and CDR2: KGHSH, LQKENI. Trimming took 6 bases from V and 7 from J, leaving 13 bases between them. This CDR3 comprises 13 residues. The CDR3 spells CASSTGEGNTIYF. In DNA form, the CDR3 reads TGTGCCAGCTCGACAGGAGAGGGGAACACCATATATTTT.

This clone was recorded once. V usage is TRBV9 and J usage is TRBJ2-1, with D possibly TRBD1 on 6 matching bases. Trimming shortened V by 4 bases and J by 3 bases, and 14 bases separated the two germline ends. Germline CDR1 SGDLS, CDR2 YYNGEE. This CDR3 has 15 amino acids. Here the CDR3 reads CASSPTPDSYNEQFF. For the CDR3, the DNA is TGTGCCAGCAGCCCCACCCCGGACAGCTACAATGAGCAGTTCTTC.

The chain employs TRBV11-2 and TRBJ2-7, with 11 bases identical to TRBD1. The CDR3 runs 14 residues. J lost 3 bases, V lost 5 bases, and 3 bases had no gene match. Germline CDR1 and CDR2: SGHAT and FQNNGV. CDR3 loop: CASSRGTGGYEQYV. CDR3 DNA sequence: TGTGCCAGCAGCCGCGGGACAGGGGGCTACGAGCAGTACGTC.

This clone showed up just once. The chain links TRBV18 to TRBJ2-2, with D hard to call. The CDR3 extends over 12 amino acids. Trimming took off 5 bases at V and 6 bases at J, with 7 bases between the two ends. CDR1 and CDR2 (germline): KGHSH, LQKENI. CDR3 sequence reads: CASSSQAGELFF. The CDR3 DNA reads as TGTGCCAGCTCATCCCAGGCCGGGGAGCTGTTTTTT.

V usage is TRBV7-9 and J usage is TRBJ1-1; 11 bases agree with TRBD1. The V gene end was trimmed by 5 bases and the J gene end by 1 base; junction bases not matched to a gene: 9. Germline assignment: CDR1 SEHNR and CDR2 FQNEAQ (reference sequence). The CDR3 contains 17 residues. The CDR3 DNA reads TGTGCCAGCAGCCCGGCGGGGACAGGGGGTAGGAACACTGAAGCTTTCTTT. It codes for CASSPAGTGGRNTEAFF.

V is TRBV12-3 or TRBV12-4 and J is TRBJ2-1, with D perhaps TRBD2 (6 bases). This CDR3 has 13 residues. Trimming took 8 bases from V and 6 from J, leaving 14 bases between them. CDR3 sequence (DNA): TGTGCCAGCGCGGACCAGCGGGTCAATGAGCAGTTCTTC. It codes for CASADQRVNEQFF.

This clone appeared a few times. The J gene is TRBJ1-1, the V gene TRBV18; 8 nucleotides agree with TRBD1. The junction had 6 bases not matched to a gene; V was cut back by 4 bases and J by 5 bases. The CDR3 runs to 14 residues. Germline CDR1 is KGHSH and CDR2 is LQKENI. The CDR3 coding sequence is TGTGCCAGCTCACGAGGACAGGGAGGGACTGAAGCTTTCTTT. Translating gives CASSRGQGGTEAFF.

The chain links TRBV6-5 to TRBJ2-3, with TRBD2 matching over 8 bases. The germline V gene encodes CDR1 MNHEY and CDR2 SVGAGI. Trimming cost V 5 bases and J 4 bases; bases outside gene matches: 8. This CDR3 has 15 amino acids. The CDR3 loop is CASSTRTSSPDTQYF. Written as DNA, the CDR3 is TGTGCCAGCAGTACCCGGACTAGCTCTCCAGATACGCAGTATTTT.